The next 23 T cell receptor beta chains were all read from a single sample in a study of cytomegalovirus exposure and HLA in healthy donors (dated by TCRdb to the late 2010s). Library preparation employed the immunoSEQ multiplex PCR assay. For the multiplex PCR, a mixture combining 60 forward primers for TCR Vbeta segments and 13 reverse primers for TCR Jbeta segments was used. TCRdb re-hosts the immuneACCESS table, in-frame sequences only. Its copies lack some clones; in the studies checked, an unresolved V gene accounts for under half of them, and the cause for the rest is not known. Present in this sample are some 120,000 clones, about 80% of which were seen just once. Approximately 10% of the sample is taken by the ten largest. The sample was PBMCs. The origin of the receptors is a man younger than 45 in good health and CMV-seropositive.

This sequence joins TRBV4-1 and TRBJ2-1; tentatively, D is TRBD2 (5 bases). The CDR3 sequence is 15 residues long. Germline CDR1 reads MGHRA; CDR2 reads YSYEKL. Deletions cut 3 bases from V and 7 bases from J, with 16 bases between. CDR3 in amino acids: CASSHQLSGRNEQFF. The CDR3 region has the DNA TGCGCCAGCAGCCACCAACTTTCGGGGAGAAATGAGCAGTTCTTC.

The chain has TRBV6-1 and TRBJ1-6; TRBD1 aligns across 10 bases. Trimming took 6 bases from V and 9 from J; bases not matched to a gene: 8. CDR1 MNHNS and CDR2 SASEGT come from the germline V gene. CDR3 length: 15 amino acids. The DNA for the CDR3 is TGTGCCAGCAGCCTTCCGGGACAGGGGATTTCACCCCTCCACTTT. It encodes CASSLPGQGISPLHF.

V gene TRBV5-1 combines with J gene TRBJ2-5, with 8 positions matching TRBD1. CDR3 size: 16 residues. J lost 4 bases, V lost 4 bases, and 12 bases had no gene match. Germline V gene sequence: CDR1 SGHRS, CDR2 YFSETQ. CDR3 sequence reads: CASSNLPGQAGETQYF. The CDR3 nucleotides are TGCGCCAGCAGCAATCTTCCGGGACAGGCAGGAGAGACCCAGTACTTC.

The V call is TRBV19, the J call TRBJ2-1, with 12 bases identical to TRBD2. Germline CDR1 LNHDA, CDR2 SQIVND (reference sequence). V was clipped by 9 bases and J by 6 bases; unmatched bases: 15. The CDR3 spans 17 residues. CDR3 region: CASSPRLLAGGFNEQFF. The CDR3, as DNA: TGTGCCAGCAGCCCTAGGTTACTAGCGGGGGGATTCAATGAGCAGTTCTTC. Based on the CDR3 plus reference TRBV19 and TRBJ2-1, the full variable domain is DGGITQSPKYLFRKEGQNVTLSCEQNLNHDAMYWYRQDPGQGLRLIYYSQIVNDFQKGDIAEGYSVSREKKESFPLTVTSAQKNPTAFYLCASSPRLLAGGFNEQFFGPGTRLTVL.

This CDR3 is CASSFRDREAQPQHF. The CDR3 bases are TGTGCCAGCAGCTTCCGGGACAGGGAGGCTCAGCCCCAGCATTTT. V gene TRBV5-6 combines with J gene TRBJ1-5; 9 bases are a match to TRBD1. Trimming removed 2 bases from V and 6 bases from J; junction bases left unmatched: 6. CDR1 SGHDT and CDR2 YYEEEE come from the germline V gene. This CDR3 is built from 15 residues.

The chain links TRBV19 to TRBJ2-2; unclear D gene. V gave up 2 bases and J gave up 1 base, with 5 bases separating them. The germline V gene encodes CDR1 LNHDA and CDR2 SQIVND (reference sequence). CDR3 length: 14 amino acids. The CDR3 sequence is CASSIRENTGELFF. CDR3 DNA sequence: TGTGCCAGTAGTATACGCGAGAACACCGGGGAGCTGTTTTTT.

This chain connects TRBV27 to TRBJ2-7; 8 nucleotides match TRBD1. This CDR3 has 12 residues. Germline V CDR1 and CDR2: MNHEY, SMNVEV (reference sequence). V trimming: 9 bases; J trimming: 2 bases; junction bases outside the gene matches: 3. This CDR3 is CASWDRTYEQYF. CDR3 coding DNA: TGTGCCAGTTGGGACAGGACCTACGAGCAGTACTTC.

V gene TRBV29-1 combines with J gene TRBJ2-1, with a tentative D call TRBD2 (5 bases). The CDR3 spans 13 residues. V was trimmed by 0 bases and J by 6 bases, leaving 9 bases between them. Germline values: CDR1 SQVTM, CDR2 ANQGSEA. The CDR3, as DNA: TGCAGCGTTGAAGAACCGGGAATCAATGAGCAGTTCTTC. Encoded protein: CSVEEPGINEQFF.

This clone was seen just once. The chain employs TRBV2 and TRBJ1-4, with a possible D match to TRBD1 (5 bases). CDR1 and CDR2 from the germline V gene are SNHLY and FYNNEI. The CDR3 sequence is 15 residues long. Trimming took 7 bases from V and 7 from J, leaving 19 bases between them. CDR3 bases: TGTGCCAGCAACGAACGGGCAGGGAGGCGTGAAAAACTGTTTTTT. This encodes CASNERAGRREKLFF.

The genes are TRBV5-1 and TRBJ2-7; tentatively, D is TRBD2 (6 bases). The CDR3 runs 15 residues. V was cut by 3 bases and J by 2 bases, with 15 bases left in between. Germline CDR1 SGHRS, CDR2 YFSETQ. CDR3 residues: CASSSGTGGAYEQYF. CDR3 DNA: TGCGCCAGCAGCTCCGGGACCGGAGGGGCCTACGAGCAGTACTTC.

This clone was counted only a few times. V is TRBV7-3 and J is TRBJ2-5; weak D call: TRBD2 (7 bases). Per germline, CDR1 SGHTA and CDR2 FQGTGA. This CDR3 comprises 15 residues. V was clipped by 2 bases and J by 5 bases, with 15 bases between them. The CDR3: CASSLDGGGVETQYF. In nucleotides, the CDR3 is TGTGCCAGCAGCTTAGATGGGGGGGGCGTGGAGACCCAGTACTTC.

This rearrangement joins TRBV5-1 to TRBJ1-6; D call uncertain. CDR1 is SGHRS, CDR2 YFSETQ, per germline. The V end lost 4 bases, the J end lost 8 bases, and 16 bases lay between the germline ends. The CDR3 is 15 residues long. The CDR3, as DNA: TGCGCCAGCAGCCCCGGCGGGCAGTCCCATTCACCCCTCCACTTT. It is translated as CASSPGGQSHSPLHF.

The gene calls are TRBV19 and TRBJ1-1; D is perhaps TRBD1 (6 bases). CDR1 and CDR2 (germline): LNHDA, SQIVND (reference sequence). The CDR3 length is 12 residues. Deletions cut 4 bases from V and 11 bases from J, with 14 bases between. The chain's CDR3 is CASSNTGLMAFF. The CDR3 coding sequence is TGTGCCAGTAGTAATACAGGGCTAATGGCTTTCTTT.

The chain's CDR3 is CASSLLRTGTNEKLFF. The CDR3 coding sequence is TGTGCCAGCAGTTTATTACGGACAGGGACTAATGAAAAACTGTTTTTT. The chain couples TRBV27 to TRBJ1-4, with 8 positions matching TRBD1. The CDR3 covers 16 residues. Germline assignment: CDR1 MNHEY and CDR2 SMNVEV (reference sequence). J lost 2 bases, V lost 1 base, and 3 bases had no gene match. Filled out from reference TRBV27 and TRBJ1-4, the complete variable domain reads EAQVTQNPRYLITVTGKKLTVTCSQNMNHEYMSWYRQDPGLGLRQIYYSMNVEVTDKGDVPEGYKVSRKEKRNFPLILESPSPNQTSLYFCASSLLRTGTNEKLFFGSGTQLSVL.

The J gene is TRBJ2-3, the V gene TRBV7-2; D possibly corresponds to TRBD2 (6 bases). CDR1 is SGHTA and CDR2 is FQGNSA in the germline V gene. The CDR3 has 14 residues. Between the trimmed V and J ends, which lost 8 bases and 4 bases, there was a span of 16 bases. The CDR3: CASPGGGFPDTQYF. CDR3 bases: TGTGCCAGCCCCGGGGGAGGATTCCCAGATACGCAGTATTTT. Drawing the rest from reference TRBV7-2 and TRBJ2-3, the complete variable domain is GAGVSQSPSNKVTEKGKDVELRCDPISGHTALYWYRQSLGQGLEFLIYFQGNSAPDKSGLPSDRFSAERTGGSVSTLTIQRTQQEDSAVYLCASPGGGFPDTQYFGPGTRLTVL.

This clone was counted only a few times. The chain has TRBV29-1 and TRBJ1-3; D call uncertain. Germline assignment: CDR1 SQVTM and CDR2 ANQGSEA. V was clipped by 6 bases and J by 0 bases, with 9 bases between them. The CDR3 spans 13 residues. The CDR3 bases are TGCAGCGTCGAGCTGGTCTCTGGAAACACCATATATTTT. Residues: CSVELVSGNTIYF.

The chain uses TRBV10-1 and TRBJ2-1; D gene ambiguous. Trimming left V 5 bases short and J 6 bases short, with 17 bases between. This CDR3 has 15 amino acids. Germline CDR1 and CDR2: WNHNN and SYGVQD (reference sequence). Written as DNA, the CDR3 is TGCGCCAGCAGTAAGCGTCTAGAGGTAACCAATGAGCAGTTCTTC. It codes for CASSKRLEVTNEQFF.

The chain uses TRBV13 and TRBJ2-7, with a weak D call TRBD2 (6 bases). Germline CDR1 is PRHDT and CDR2 is FYEKMQ (reference sequence). The CDR3 runs 13 residues. Trimming cost V 1 base and J 12 bases, with 16 bases left between them. The CDR3 sequence is CASSLAGEPHGYF. The CDR3 DNA reads as TGTGCCAGCAGCTTAGCGGGGGAGCCTCATGGGTACTTC.

This rearrangement joins TRBV4-2 to TRBJ1-2, with 7 bases matching TRBD1. This CDR3 has 14 residues. Germline V gene sequence: CDR1 LGHNA, CDR2 YNFKEQ. Unmatched junction bases numbered 0, after V lost 0 bases and J lost 2 bases. Written as DNA, the CDR3 is TGTGCCAGCAGCCAAGAGACAGGGAACTATGGCTACACCTTC. It translates to CASSQETGNYGYTF.

The chain links TRBV2 to TRBJ1-1; D is undetermined. The length of the CDR3 is 14 residues. Germline values: CDR1 SNHLY, CDR2 FYNNEI. Trimming cost V 3 bases and J 1 base, with 9 bases left between them. CDR3 in amino acids: CASSDHQKNTEAFF. CDR3 DNA: TGTGCCAGCAGTGATCACCAGAAGAACACTGAAGCTTTCTTT.

This clone appeared a single time. This chain connects TRBV6-1 to TRBJ2-7; 7 nucleotides line up with TRBD1. This CDR3 has 13 amino acids. Germline lookup yields CDR1 MNHNS and CDR2 SASEGT. Trimming at V came to 5 bases and at J to 12 bases, leaving 13 bases not matched to a gene. The CDR3: CASSSGQYRPWYF. Written as DNA, the CDR3 is TGTGCCAGCAGTTCGGGACAGTACAGACCATGGTACTTC.

This chain connects TRBV5-4 to TRBJ2-2, with TRBD2 identical over 7 bases. V gave up 2 bases and J gave up 7 bases; unmatched junction bases: 2. The CDR3 extends over 13 amino acids. Germline-derived CDR1 and CDR2 are SGHNT and YYREEE (reference sequence). CDR3 sequence: CASSLGLDGELFF. CDR3 sequence (DNA): TGTGCCAGCAGCTTAGGACTAGACGGGGAGCTGTTTTTT. Full variable domain (remainder filled in from reference TRBV5-4 and TRBJ2-2): ETGVTQSPTHLIKTRGQQVTLRCSSQSGHNTVSWYQQALGQGPQFIFQYYREEENGRGNFPPRFSGLQFPNYSSELNVNALELDDSALYLCASSLGLDGELFFGEGSRLTVL.

The sample holds one count of this clone. This sequence joins TRBV6-6 and TRBJ1-4; 9 bases align to TRBD1. CDR3 length: 15 residues. Germline CDR1 reads MNHNY; CDR2 reads SVGAGI (reference sequence). The ends lost 6 bases at V and 5 bases at J; junction bases unmatched: 7. The CDR3 loop is CASSPQGALNEKLFF. In nucleotides, the CDR3 is TGTGCCAGCAGCCCACAGGGGGCTTTAAATGAAAAACTGTTTTTT.